These T cell receptor beta chains were read from a single sample in a study of blood T cell repertoires in COVID-19. TCRdb's table, derived via immunoSEQ multiplex PCR, lists solely in-frame clones and lacks some. The table lists about 400,000 clones, around 87% of them singletons. The sequencing input was PBMCs or T cells enriched from blood (not recorded which). These TCRs come from a woman in her 30s with acute COVID-19. Each CDR3 is given with its conserved first and last residue.

v_gene: TRBV6-6; j_gene: TRBJ1-3; CDR3aa: CASSYAYAGTGSSGNTIYF
v_gene: TRBV2; j_gene: TRBJ1-2; CDR3aa: CASTQGGRGFGYTF
v_gene: TRBV7-9; j_gene: TRBJ2-3; CDR3aa: CASSYLGGVGTDTQYF
v_gene: TRBV18; j_gene: TRBJ2-2; CDR3aa: CASSPTRQGATGELFF
v_gene: TRBV5-1; j_gene: TRBJ2-7; CDR3aa: CASSLGFAGGPNEQYF
v_gene: TRBV2; j_gene: TRBJ2-7; CDR3aa: CASRRVISEQYF
v_gene: TRBV24-1; j_gene: TRBJ2-2; CDR3aa: CATSESGGAYQAGELFF
v_gene: TRBV5-1; j_gene: TRBJ1-4; CDR3aa: CASSLARGREKLFF
v_gene: TRBV2; j_gene: TRBJ2-5; CDR3aa: CASSVLAVETQYF
v_gene: TRBV5-5; j_gene: TRBJ1-1; CDR3aa: CASSSLTGDVTEAFF
v_gene: TRBV6-5; j_gene: TRBJ2-1; CDR3aa: CASSHLQGLAHLQFF
v_gene: TRBV5-6; j_gene: TRBJ2-7; CDR3aa: CASSLWQAYYEQYF
v_gene: TRBV6-5; j_gene: TRBJ2-3; CDR3aa: CASGQGDRTDTQYF
v_gene: TRBV2; j_gene: TRBJ2-7; CDR3aa: CASKDLGATYEQYF
v_gene: TRBV5-1; j_gene: TRBJ1-2; CDR3aa: CASSLFQAEDGYTF
v_gene: TRBV5-1; j_gene: TRBJ2-7; CDR3aa: CASSLAPGDNSYEQYF
v_gene: TRBV19; j_gene: TRBJ2-5; CDR3aa: CASSIGGANRETQYF
v_gene: TRBV6-6; j_gene: TRBJ1-2; CDR3aa: CASSYLGRARYGYTF